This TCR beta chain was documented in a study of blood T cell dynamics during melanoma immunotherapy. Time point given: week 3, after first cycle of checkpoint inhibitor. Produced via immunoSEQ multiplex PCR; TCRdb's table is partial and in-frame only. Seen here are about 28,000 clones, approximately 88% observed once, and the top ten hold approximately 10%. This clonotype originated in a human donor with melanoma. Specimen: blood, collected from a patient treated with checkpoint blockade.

The CDR3 nucleotides read TGTGCCAGTATCCCTCAGAGGGGGAGGGGAGAATTTGAAGCTTTCTTT. Its translation is CASIPQRGRGEFEAFF. V and J are TRBV19 and TRBJ1-1; TRBD1 is a possible D gene (6 bases). The germline V gene has CDR1 LNHDA and CDR2 SQIVND (reference sequence). Trimming shortened V by 7 bases and J by 7 bases, and 25 bases separated the two germline ends. CDR3 length: 16 residues.